One and the same sample provided the 22 T cell receptor beta chains below, sequenced in a study of blood T cell repertoires in COVID-19. The table came from immunoSEQ multiplex PCR; TCRdb's copy has only in-frame clones and leaves some out. The sample consists of 200,000 to 250,000 clones, 83% of them appearing once. The sequenced sample consisted of peripheral blood. The receptor set was obtained from a woman aged 45-59 years with acute or convalescent COVID-19.

J is TRBJ1-2 and V is TRBV7-9; 11 bases map to TRBD1. The CDR3 is made up of 15 amino acids. The V segment lost 5 bases and the J segment 4 bases; nucleotides outside the gene matches: 6. The germline V gene has CDR1 SEHNR and CDR2 FQNEAQ (reference sequence). The CDR3 reads CASSPRTGGTYGYTF. Here the CDR3 DNA reads TGTGCCAGCAGCCCAAGGACAGGGGGCACCTATGGCTACACCTTC.

V is TRBV27 and J is TRBJ1-1; TRBD1 might be the D (5 bases). This CDR3 has 15 residues. Germline values: CDR1 MNHEY, CDR2 SMNVEV (reference sequence). The germline V and J ends were trimmed by 7 bases and 6 bases, with 21 bases remaining between them. This chain's CDR3 is CASTTWGVARAEAFF. In DNA, the CDR3 is TGTGCCAGCACCACATGGGGGGTAGCGCGCGCTGAAGCTTTCTTT.

This chain links TRBV14 with TRBJ2-3, with 8 positions matching TRBD1. The CDR3 is made up of 15 amino acids. In germline, CDR1 is SGHDN, CDR2 FVKESK. The J segment lost 4 bases and the V segment lost 4 bases, leaving 7 bases of the junction unmatched. CDR3 sequence (DNA): TGTGCCAGCAGCCCCCGGACAGGGTCCCCAGATACGCAGTATTTT. It is translated as CASSPRTGSPDTQYF.

This chain uses TRBV6-2 or TRBV6-3 with TRBJ1-2, with TRBD1 matching over 7 bases. Trimming took 5 bases from V and 8 from J; bases not matched to a gene: 11. This CDR3 is 14 amino acids long. Germline V CDR1 and CDR2: MNHEY, SVGEGT. CDR3 amino acids: CASSRENRGGGYTF. CDR3 DNA: TGTGCCAGCAGTCGAGAAAACAGGGGCGGCGGCTACACCTTC.

This clone was found once. V is TRBV19 and J is TRBJ2-5; 9 nucleotides agree with TRBD1. With 6 bases clipped from V and 3 bases from J, the junction kept 11 bases outside the gene matches. Germline CDR1 and CDR2: LNHDA and SQIVND (reference sequence). This CDR3 is 16 amino acids long. The CDR3 sequence: CASSKEDRGGEETQYF. Here the CDR3 DNA reads TGTGCCAGTAGCAAGGAGGACAGGGGAGGTGAAGAGACCCAGTACTTC.

The chain links TRBV5-8 to TRBJ1-3; D not certain. Trimming removed 4 bases from V and 2 bases from J, with 13 bases in between. The CDR3 has 15 residues. Looked up from germline, CDR1 is SGHTS and CDR2 is YDEGEE. CDR3 DNA: TGTGCCAGCAGCGCGGCCGAGACCCCTGGAAACACCATATATTTT. Translated, it gives CASSAAETPGNTIYF.

The rearrangement uses TRBV28 and TRBJ1-2; no definite D call. V was pared by 10 bases and J by 8 bases, with 14 bases between. The CDR3 spans 11 residues. Per the germline V gene, CDR1 is MDHEN and CDR2 is SYDVKM. The CDR3 region has the DNA TGTGCCATCGTCGGAGCGGGGGGCTACACCTTC. This sequence encodes CAIVGAGGYTF.

This clone was recorded only once. This sequence joins TRBV7-9 and TRBJ2-1; unclear D gene. Per germline, CDR1 SEHNR and CDR2 FQNEAQ (reference sequence). CDR3 length equals 16 residues. With 2 bases removed from V and 6 bases from J, the gap between germline ends came to 17 bases. CDR3 protein: CASSLSTNAVTNEQFF. The CDR3 bases are TGTGCCAGCAGCTTATCTACTAACGCGGTAACCAATGAGCAGTTCTTC.

This clone has only a few counts. The J gene is TRBJ2-1, the V gene TRBV25-1, with D hard to call. Per the germline V gene, CDR1 is MGHDK and CDR2 is SYGVNS. This CDR3 is built from 13 residues. Trimming removed 6 bases from V and 15 bases from J, with 21 bases in between. CDR3: CASSQPWATKPFF. Here the CDR3 DNA reads TGTGCCAGCAGCCAACCCTGGGCCACCAAGCCGTTCTTC.

This rearrangement joins TRBV15 to TRBJ1-5; D remains ambiguous. V gave up 1 base and J gave up 9 bases, with 16 bases separating them. CDR1 is LNHNV, CDR2 YYDKDF, per germline (reference sequence). The CDR3 totals 15 residues. CDR3 sequence reads: CATSRGTDYERPQHF. The CDR3 DNA follows: TGTGCCACCAGCAGAGGTACGGACTACGAGAGGCCCCAGCATTTT.

The chain joins TRBV5-1 to TRBJ2-1; no definite D call. V lost 0 bases and J lost 9, with 13 bases in between. CDR3 length: 14 residues. The V gene's germline CDR1 is SGHRS and CDR2 YFSETQ. This CDR3 reads CASSLDERYGEQFF. In DNA form, the CDR3 reads TGCGCCAGCAGCTTGGATGAGAGGTACGGTGAGCAGTTCTTC.

J is TRBJ2-1 and V is TRBV6-2 or TRBV6-3, with D hard to call. This CDR3 spans 12 amino acids. CDR1 MNHEY and CDR2 SVGEGT come from the germline V gene. Trimming stripped 6 bases from V and 9 bases from J, with 12 bases between. The CDR3 region is CASSTAVLEQFF. In nucleotides, the CDR3 is TGTGCCAGCAGCACAGCCGTCCTTGAGCAGTTCTTC.

The chain recombines TRBV19 with TRBJ1-3; TRBD1 might be the D (6 bases). The CDR3 extends over 15 amino acids. In germline, CDR1 is LNHDA, CDR2 SQIVND (reference sequence). The V and J ends lost 6 bases and 0 bases respectively, with 12 bases between them. CDR3 in amino acids: CASRPQDSSGNTIYF. The CDR3, as DNA: TGTGCCAGTAGGCCCCAGGACAGCTCTGGAAACACCATATATTTT.

The chain has TRBV2 and TRBJ2-5; possible D gene TRBD2, 6 bases. V lost 0 bases, J lost 2 bases, and 7 bases lay in between. Germline assignment: CDR1 SNHLY and CDR2 FYNNEI. There are 14 residues in the CDR3. CDR3 loop: CASSEARGQETQYF. The CDR3 DNA sequence: TGTGCCAGCAGTGAAGCGCGGGGTCAAGAGACCCAGTACTTC.

The J gene is TRBJ2-4, the V gene TRBV27; 9 nucleotides match TRBD1. V shed 3 bases, J shed 9 bases, and the junction held 6 bases outside the gene matches. The CDR3 totals 14 residues. Germline CDR1 and CDR2: MNHEY and SMNVEV (reference sequence). CDR3 protein: CASSFRQGGTIQYF. The CDR3 DNA sequence: TGTGCCAGCAGTTTCAGACAGGGGGGAACCATTCAGTACTTC.

The rearrangement uses TRBV4-1 and TRBJ2-1, with TRBD2 matching over 15 bases. The CDR3 spans 18 residues. V trimming: 2 bases; J trimming: 3 bases; junction bases outside the gene matches: 5. Germline V gene data show CDR1 as MGHRA and CDR2 as YSYEKL. The CDR3 nucleotides are TGCGCCAGCAGCCAAAGGACTAGCGGGGGGGCTGGCTACAATGAGCAGTTCTTC. It specifies CASSQRTSGGAGYNEQFF.

The chain uses TRBV27 and TRBJ1-1; 7 bases are a match to TRBD1. The germline gives CDR1 MNHEY, CDR2 SMNVEV (reference sequence). The CDR3 length is 14 residues. The trim removed 3 bases at V and 1 base at J, leaving 2 bases unmatched. The chain's CDR3 is CASSLRGPNTEAFF. CDR3 sequence (DNA): TGTGCCAGCAGTTTGAGGGGGCCGAACACTGAAGCTTTCTTT.

The genes are TRBV12-3 or TRBV12-4 and TRBJ1-1; D is perhaps TRBD1 (6 bases). This CDR3 contains 13 residues. V gave up 6 bases and J gave up 2 bases, with 10 bases separating them. The CDR3 DNA sequence: TGTGCCAGCAGCAGGGGACCAAACACTGAAGCTTTCTTT. It specifies CASSRGPNTEAFF.

This chain uses TRBV6-1 with TRBJ2-1; unclear D gene. This CDR3 contains 16 residues. Deletions cut 1 base from V and 0 bases from J, with 10 bases between. CDR1 MNHNS and CDR2 SASEGT come from the germline V gene. The CDR3 sequence: CASSEGQVRSYNEQFF. For the CDR3, the DNA is TGTGCCAGCAGTGAAGGGCAGGTTCGCTCCTACAATGAGCAGTTCTTC.

This chain uses TRBV3-1 (or the pseudogene TRBV3-2) with TRBJ2-7, with a weak D call TRBD1 (6 bases). The CDR3 contains 16 residues. Per the germline V gene, CDR1 is LGHDT and CDR2 is YNNKEL (reference sequence). Trimming left V 3 bases short and J 4 bases short, with 19 bases between. Written as DNA, the CDR3 is TGTGCCAGCAGCCACGACCAAGGGGGAGCTGGATACGAGCAGTACTTC. This codes for CASSHDQGGAGYEQYF.

The chain uses TRBV5-6 and TRBJ1-4; 7 bases agree with TRBD1. V gave up 2 bases and J gave up 8 bases; unmatched junction bases: 6. This CDR3 has 14 residues. Germline loops: CDR1 SGHDT, CDR2 YYEEEE. The CDR3 nucleotides are TGTGCCAGCAGCTTCCTTTCAGGGGGAGAAAAACTGTTTTTT. This gives the protein CASSFLSGGEKLFF.

The gene calls are TRBV5-6 and TRBJ1-3; D is unresolved. The length of the CDR3 is 16 residues. V lost 2 bases to trimming and J lost 3 bases, with 15 bases between them. Germline CDR1 and CDR2: SGHDT and YYEEEE. CDR3 protein: CASSFLGQTGGNTIYF. The CDR3 DNA sequence: TGTGCCAGCAGCTTTCTGGGCCAGACCGGTGGAAACACCATATATTTT.